The T cell receptor beta chain under discussion was sequenced for a study of shared clonotypes between healthy human individuals. Whole-study results and caveats: What rarefaction showed was incomplete sorted-subset sequencing despite large depth. Blood was the sole source, and tissue repertoires probably differ.

Only in-frame clones appear in the TCRdb table, and some are missing; sequencing was by immunoSEQ multiplex PCR. This sample yields about 680,000 clones, of which around three quarters are seen a single time; about 1.8% belongs to the top ten. About this clone: No antigen is known for it.

This TCR was sampled from a woman under 40 in good health. The sequenced sample was memory CD4+ T cells sorted from blood. Subset indicated: CD45RA-negative fraction.

The CDR3 sequence: CASSSLAGVSYNEQFF. The CDR3 region has the DNA TGTGCCAGCAGTTCCTTAGCGGGAGTCTCCTACAATGAGCAGTTCTTC. V gene TRBV6-5 combines with J gene TRBJ2-1; 9 nucleotides agree with TRBD2. The germline CDR1 and CDR2 sequences are MNHEY and SVGAGI. J gave up 0 bases and V 4 bases, and 4 bases lay outside the gene matches. The CDR3 has 16 residues.